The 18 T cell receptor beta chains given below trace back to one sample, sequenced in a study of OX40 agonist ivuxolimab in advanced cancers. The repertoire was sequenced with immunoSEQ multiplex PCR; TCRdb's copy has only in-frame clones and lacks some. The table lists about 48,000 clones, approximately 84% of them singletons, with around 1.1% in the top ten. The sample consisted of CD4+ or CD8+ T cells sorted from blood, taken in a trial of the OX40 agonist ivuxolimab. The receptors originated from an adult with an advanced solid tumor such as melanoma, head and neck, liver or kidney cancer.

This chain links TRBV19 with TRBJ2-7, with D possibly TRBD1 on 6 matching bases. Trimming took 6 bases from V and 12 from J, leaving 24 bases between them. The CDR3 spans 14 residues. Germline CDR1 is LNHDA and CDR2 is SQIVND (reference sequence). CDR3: CASSLTAAGDGAYF. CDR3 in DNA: TGTGCCAGTAGCCTCACAGCGGCAGGGGACGGGGCGTACTTC.

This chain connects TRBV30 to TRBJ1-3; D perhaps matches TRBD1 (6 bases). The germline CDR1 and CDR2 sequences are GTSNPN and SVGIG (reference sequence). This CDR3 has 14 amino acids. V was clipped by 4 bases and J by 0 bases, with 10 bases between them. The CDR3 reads CAWKTGYSGNTIYF. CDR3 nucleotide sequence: TGTGCCTGGAAAACAGGGTACTCTGGAAACACCATATATTTT.

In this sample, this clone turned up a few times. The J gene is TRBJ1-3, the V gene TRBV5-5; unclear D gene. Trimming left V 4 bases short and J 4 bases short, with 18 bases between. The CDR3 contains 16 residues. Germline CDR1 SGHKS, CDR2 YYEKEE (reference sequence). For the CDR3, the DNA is TGTGCCAGCAGCGACCTGCGTGACCGCACAGGAAACACCATATATTTT. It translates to CASSDLRDRTGNTIYF.

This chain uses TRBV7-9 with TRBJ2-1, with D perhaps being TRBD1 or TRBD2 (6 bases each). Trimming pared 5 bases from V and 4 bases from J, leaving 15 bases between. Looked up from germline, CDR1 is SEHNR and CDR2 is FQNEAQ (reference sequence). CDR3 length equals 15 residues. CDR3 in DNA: TGTGCCAGCAGCCCCGTAGGAGGGGGATACAATGAGCAGTTCTTC. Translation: CASSPVGGGYNEQFF.

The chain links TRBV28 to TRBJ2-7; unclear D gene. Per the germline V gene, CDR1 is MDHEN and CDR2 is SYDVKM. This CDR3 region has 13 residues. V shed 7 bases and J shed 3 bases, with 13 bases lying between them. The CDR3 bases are TGTGCCAGCACTACTGGGCCCCTCTACGAGCAGTACTTC. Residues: CASTTGPLYEQYF.

This CDR3 reads CASSVTSGTSGSSAYNEQFF. The CDR3 coding sequence is TGTGCCAGCAGCGTCACATCCGGGACTAGCGGGAGTTCGGCCTACAATGAGCAGTTCTTC. This sequence joins TRBV9 and TRBJ2-1; 14 positions agree with TRBD2. Germline CDR1 SGDLS, CDR2 YYNGEE. J lost 2 bases, V lost 2 bases, and 12 bases had no gene match. The CDR3 length is 20 residues. Full variable domain (remainder filled in from reference TRBV9 and TRBJ2-1): DSGVTQTPKHLITATGQRVTLRCSPRSGDLSVYWYQQSLDQGLQFLIQYYNGEERAKGNILERFSAQQFPDLHSELNLSSLELGDSALYFCASSVTSGTSGSSAYNEQFFGPGTRLTVL.

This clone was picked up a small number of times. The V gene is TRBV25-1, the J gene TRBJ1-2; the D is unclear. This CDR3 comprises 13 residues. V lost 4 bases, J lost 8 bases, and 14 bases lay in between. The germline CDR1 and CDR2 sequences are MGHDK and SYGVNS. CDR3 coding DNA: TGTGCCAGCAGTGGTGGAGGGAGGTTGGGCTACACCTTC. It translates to CASSGGGRLGYTF.

The CDR3 protein is CASSLVEGAIEAFF. The CDR3 DNA reads as TGTGCCAGCAGTTTAGTGGAGGGGGCCATTGAAGCTTTCTTT. The gene calls are TRBV28 and TRBJ1-1; TRBD1 matches 7 bases. The germline V gene has CDR1 MDHEN and CDR2 SYDVKM. V gave up 2 bases and J gave up 7 bases; unmatched junction bases: 7. CDR3 length equals 14 residues.

The CDR3 here is CASSWGQGGSYTF. CDR3 nucleotides: TGTGCCAGCAGCTGGGGACAGGGCGGCAGCTACACCTTC. The chain couples TRBV5-4 to TRBJ1-2; 9 bases are shared with TRBD1. Per germline, CDR1 SGHNT and CDR2 YYREEE (reference sequence). The junction had 6 bases not matched to a gene; V was cut back by 3 bases and J by 9 bases. This CDR3 region has 13 residues.

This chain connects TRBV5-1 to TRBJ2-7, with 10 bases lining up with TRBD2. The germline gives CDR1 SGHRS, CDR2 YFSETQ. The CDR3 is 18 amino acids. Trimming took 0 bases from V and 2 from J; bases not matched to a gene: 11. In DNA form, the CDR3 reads TGCGCCAGCAGCTTGGCCGCCGGCGGGAGCGGGGGGGCCTACGAGCAGTACTTC. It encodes CASSLAAGGSGGAYEQYF.

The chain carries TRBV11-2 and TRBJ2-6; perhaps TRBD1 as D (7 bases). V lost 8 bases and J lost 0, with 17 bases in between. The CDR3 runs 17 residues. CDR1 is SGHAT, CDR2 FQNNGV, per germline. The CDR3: CASHRGTAFSGANVLTF. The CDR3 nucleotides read TGTGCCAGCCACCGGGGGACAGCCTTCTCTGGGGCCAACGTCCTGACTTTC.

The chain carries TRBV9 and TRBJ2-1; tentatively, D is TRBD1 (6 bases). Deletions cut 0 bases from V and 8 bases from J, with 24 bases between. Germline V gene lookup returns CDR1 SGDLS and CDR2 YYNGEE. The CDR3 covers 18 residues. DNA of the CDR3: TGTGCCAGCAGCGTAGGACTGGACCCGGACAGTCGTTTATATGAGCAGTTCTTC. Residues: CASSVGLDPDSRLYEQFF.

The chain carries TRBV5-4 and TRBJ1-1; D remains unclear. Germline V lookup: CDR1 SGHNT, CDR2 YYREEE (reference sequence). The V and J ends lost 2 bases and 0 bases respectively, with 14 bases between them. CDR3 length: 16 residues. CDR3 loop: CASSFLPDGLNTEAFF. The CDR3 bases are TGTGCCAGCAGCTTCCTTCCGGACGGCCTGAACACTGAAGCTTTCTTT.

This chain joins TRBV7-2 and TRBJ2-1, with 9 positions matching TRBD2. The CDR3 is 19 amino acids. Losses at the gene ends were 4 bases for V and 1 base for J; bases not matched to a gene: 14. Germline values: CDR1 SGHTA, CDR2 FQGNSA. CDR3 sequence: CASSSPGQAGGPSYNEQFF. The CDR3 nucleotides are TGTGCCAGCAGCTCCCCCGGGCAGGCGGGAGGGCCATCCTACAATGAGCAGTTCTTC.

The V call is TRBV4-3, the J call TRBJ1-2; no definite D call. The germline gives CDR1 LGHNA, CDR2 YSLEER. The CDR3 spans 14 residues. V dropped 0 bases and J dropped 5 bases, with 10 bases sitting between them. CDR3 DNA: TGCGCCAGCAGCCAAGAACGGTCTCCTTATGGCTACACCTTC. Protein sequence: CASSQERSPYGYTF.

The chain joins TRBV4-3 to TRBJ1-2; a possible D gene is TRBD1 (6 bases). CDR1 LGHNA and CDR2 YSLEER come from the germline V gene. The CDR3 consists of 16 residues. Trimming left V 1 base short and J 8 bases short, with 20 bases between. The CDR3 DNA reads TGCGCCAGCAGCCAAGCTGGACAGAGGTCCGGGTGGGGCTACACCTTC. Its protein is CASSQAGQRSGWGYTF.

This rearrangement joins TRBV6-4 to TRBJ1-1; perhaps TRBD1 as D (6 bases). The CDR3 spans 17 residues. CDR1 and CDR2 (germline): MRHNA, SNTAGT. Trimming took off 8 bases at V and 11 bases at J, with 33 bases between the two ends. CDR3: CASRRGSGPGNPFVAFF. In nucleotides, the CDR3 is TGTGCCAGCCGAAGGGGGAGTGGTCCAGGGAATCCCTTTGTGGCTTTCTTT.

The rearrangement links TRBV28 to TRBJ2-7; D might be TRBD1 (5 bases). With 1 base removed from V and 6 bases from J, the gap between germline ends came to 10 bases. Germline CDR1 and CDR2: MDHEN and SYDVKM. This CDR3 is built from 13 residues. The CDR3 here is CASSLFETAEQYF. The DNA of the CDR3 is TGTGCCAGCAGTTTATTTGAGACAGCCGAGCAGTACTTC.